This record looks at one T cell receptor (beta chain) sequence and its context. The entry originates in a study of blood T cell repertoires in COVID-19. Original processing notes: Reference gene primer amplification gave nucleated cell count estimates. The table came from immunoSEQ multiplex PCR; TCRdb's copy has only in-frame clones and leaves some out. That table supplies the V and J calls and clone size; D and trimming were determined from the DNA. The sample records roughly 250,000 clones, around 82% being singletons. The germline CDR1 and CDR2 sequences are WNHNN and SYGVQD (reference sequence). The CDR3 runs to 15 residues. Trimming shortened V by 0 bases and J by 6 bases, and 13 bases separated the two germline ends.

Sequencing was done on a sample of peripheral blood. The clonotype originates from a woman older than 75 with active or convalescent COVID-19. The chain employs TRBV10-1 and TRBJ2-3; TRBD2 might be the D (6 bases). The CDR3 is CASSESISGADTQYF. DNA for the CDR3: TGCGCCAGCAGTGAGTCGATTTCGGGAGCGGATACGCAGTATTTT.